One sample yielded the 26 T cell receptor beta chains listed below, sequenced in a study of T-cell reconstitution after alpha-beta-depleted transplantation in children. This sample's TCRbeta library carried unique molecular identifier barcodes. TCRdb re-analysed the PCR reads in MiXCR, keeping a single row per CDR3 protein. Found here are 780,000 or so distinct CDR3 sequences, roughly 16% of them singletons; the top ten hold roughly 4.8%. The sample consisted of PBMCs, mostly from graft donor cells, taken 360 days after TCRalphabeta/CD19-depleted stem cell transplant. The source of these receptors is a male patient under 18 who had a stem cell transplant for acute lymphoblastic leukemia, so the T cells may come from the graft donor.

This clonotype has only a few counts. The gene calls are TRBV5-6 and TRBJ1-5; D is undetermined. The CDR3 runs to 14 residues. In germline, CDR1 is SGHDT, CDR2 YYEEEE. Trimming removed 7 bases from V and 7 bases from J, with 18 bases in between. Here the CDR3 reads CASAVGPGGQPQHF. The CDR3, as DNA: TGTGCCAGCGCTGTAGGACCGGGCGGACAGCCCCAGCATTTT. The full variable domain, its missing parts supplied by reference TRBV5-6 and TRBJ1-5, is DAGVTQSPTHLIKTRGQQVTLRCSPKSGHDTVSWYQQALGQGPQFIFQYYEEEERQRGNFPDRFSGHQFPNYSSELNVNALLLGDSALYLCASAVGPGGQPQHFGDGTRLSIL.

The rearrangement joins TRBV29-1 to TRBJ1-2; 7 nucleotides line up with TRBD1. The CDR3 contains 12 residues. After removal of 7 bases from V and 6 bases from J, the junction contained 8 bases not matched to a gene. Per the germline V gene, CDR1 is SQVTM and CDR2 is ANQGSEA. This CDR3 reads CSAETGPHGYTF. The CDR3 coding sequence is TGCAGCGCTGAGACAGGGCCCCATGGCTACACCTTC.

This clonotype was picked up many times. The chain is built from TRBV10-3 and TRBJ2-2, with unresolved D. The V gene lost 6 bases and the J gene lost 3 bases, with 2 bases spanning the gap. The CDR3 extends over 11 amino acids. CDR1 is ENHRY, CDR2 SYGVKD, per germline. The CDR3 reads CAIRDTGELFF. The CDR3 nucleotides read TGTGCCATCAGAGACACCGGGGAGCTGTTTTTT.

On this clonotype: Sequence at one end of the junction differs from germline and may be a read error. The rearrangement uses TRBV20-1 and TRBJ2-4; either TRBD1 or TRBD2 may supply D (6 bases each). CDR3 length equals 14 residues. Germline CDR1 and CDR2: DFQATT and SNEGSKA (reference sequence). The CDR3 reads CSTRGAWGKNIQYF. The CDR3 nucleotides read TGCAGTACTAGGGGGGCTTGGGGCAAAAACATTCAGTACTTC.

This clonotype was picked up a small number of times. The gene calls are TRBV12-5 and TRBJ2-4; D not resolved. The CDR3 is made up of 14 amino acids. The germline gives CDR1 LGHNT, CDR2 FRNRAP. V lost 0 bases and J 6 bases, leaving 9 bases between the germline ends. This CDR3 reads CASGLVPDLNIQYF. The CDR3 DNA is TGTGCTAGTGGTTTGGTACCCGATTTAAACATTCAGTACTTC.

This clonotype appeared a few times. The CDR3 reads CSALLAGNFNEQFF. CDR3 bases: TGCAGTGCTTTACTAGCGGGGAACTTCAATGAGCAGTTCTTC. V is TRBV20-1 and J is TRBJ2-1, with 10 bases identical to TRBD2. Germline lookup yields CDR1 DFQATT and CDR2 SNEGSKA (reference sequence). The CDR3 runs to 14 residues. Trimming cost V 5 bases and J 6 bases; bases outside gene matches: 7.

This clonotype was observed a handful of times. This chain connects TRBV28 to TRBJ2-2; 8 nucleotides line up with TRBD1. Germline V gene lookup returns CDR1 MDHEN and CDR2 SYDVKM. Trimming removed 6 bases from V and 5 bases from J; junction bases left unmatched: 5. The CDR3 consists of 14 residues. The CDR3 bases are TGTGCCAGCAGCGTACAGGGGGGAACCGGGGAGCTGTTTTTT. This gives the protein CASSVQGGTGELFF.

This chain joins TRBV4-1 and TRBJ2-2; tentatively, D is TRBD1 or TRBD2 (5 bases each). The CDR3 runs to 15 residues. Germline V gene lookup returns CDR1 MGHRA and CDR2 YSYEKL. Between the trimmed V and J ends, which lost 7 bases and 4 bases, there was a span of 16 bases. This CDR3 reads CASKPEGLGTGELFF. DNA for the CDR3: TGCGCCAGCAAGCCAGAGGGGTTGGGCACCGGGGAGCTGTTTTTT.

This clonotype appeared a few times. The chain carries TRBV6-5 and TRBJ2-1; 8 bases match TRBD2. Germline CDR1 reads MNHEY; CDR2 reads SVGAGI. CDR3 length equals 15 residues. J was trimmed by 0 bases and V by 7 bases; bases with no gene match: 5. CDR3 residues: CASKPLADSYNEQFF. In nucleotides, the CDR3 is TGTGCCAGCAAGCCACTAGCGGACTCCTACAATGAGCAGTTCTTC.

This clonotype has a count of ten or more. This rearrangement joins TRBV12-3 or TRBV12-4 to TRBJ1-5; a possible D gene is TRBD1 (5 bases). V gave up 8 bases and J gave up 3 bases, with 8 bases separating them. The CDR3 sequence is 12 residues long. CDR3 loop: CASRGDNQPQHF. The CDR3 DNA sequence: TGTGCCAGCCGGGGGGACAATCAGCCCCAGCATTTT.

The chain couples TRBV4-1 to TRBJ2-3; D remains ambiguous. The CDR3 is 17 amino acids. Germline V lookup: CDR1 MGHRA, CDR2 YSYEKL. V shed 6 bases and J shed 0 bases, with 19 bases lying between them. The CDR3 nucleotides are TGCGCCAGCAGTTTCAGGATAGTAGCAGCTAGCACAGATACGCAGTATTTT. This encodes CASSFRIVAASTDTQYF.

V is TRBV20-1 and J is TRBJ1-2, with 7 bases identical to TRBD1. Trimming cost V 6 bases and J 4 bases; bases outside gene matches: 8. CDR1 DFQATT and CDR2 SNEGSKA come from the germline V gene (reference sequence). There are 13 residues in the CDR3. The CDR3 sequence is CSALDRLPYGYTF. As DNA, the CDR3 is TGCAGTGCCCTGGACAGGCTTCCCTATGGCTACACCTTC.

Only a few counts were recorded for this clonotype. The chain is built from TRBV30 and TRBJ2-7; 9 bases fit TRBD1. Losses at the gene ends were 5 bases for V and 6 bases for J; bases not matched to a gene: 14. This CDR3 comprises 15 residues. Germline lookup yields CDR1 GTSNPN and CDR2 SVGIG (reference sequence). The CDR3 region is CAWQGTGRGPFEQYF. Written as DNA, the CDR3 is TGTGCCTGGCAAGGGACAGGGAGAGGGCCCTTCGAGCAGTACTTC. Using reference TRBV30 and TRBJ2-7 for the parts outside the CDR3, the full variable domain is SQTIHQWPATLVQPVGSPLSLECTVEGTSNPNLYWYRQAAGRGLQLLFYSVGIGQISSEVPQNLSASRPQDRQFILSSKKLLLSDSGFYLCAWQGTGRGPFEQYFGPGTRLTVT.

This clonotype was seen a few times. The rearrangement joins TRBV5-1 to TRBJ2-2, with 7 bases that match TRBD2. This CDR3 has 18 residues. V shed 7 bases and J 0 bases; nucleotides not matched to a gene: 15. CDR1 is SGHRS and CDR2 is YFSETQ in the germline V gene. The CDR3 spells CASSLLLAGPSNTGELFF. In DNA, the CDR3 is TGCGCCAGCTCCCTACTCTTAGCGGGCCCGTCGAACACCGGGGAGCTGTTTTTT. The entire variable domain, with the rest obtained from reference TRBV5-1 and TRBJ2-2, is as follows: KAGVTQTPRYLIKTRGQQVTLSCSPISGHRSVSWYQQTPGQGLQFLFEYFSETQRNKGNFPGRFSGRQFSNSRSEMNVSTLELGDSALYLCASSLLLAGPSNTGELFFGEGSRLTVL.

This clonotype was counted many times. J is TRBJ2-2 and V is TRBV5-1; tentatively, D is TRBD1 or TRBD2 (5 bases each). The V gene lost 2 bases and the J gene lost 2 bases, with 19 bases spanning the gap. In germline, CDR1 is SGHRS, CDR2 YFSETQ. CDR3 length equals 18 residues. The CDR3 nucleotides are TGCGCCAGCAGCTTAACCCTGGGACGGCTTTTAAACACCGGGGAGCTGTTTTTT. Protein: CASSLTLGRLLNTGELFF.

At least ten counts were recorded for this clonotype. The chain combines TRBV7-4 with TRBJ2-4; possibly TRBD1 for D (7 bases). The V gene lost 1 base and the J gene lost 1 base, with 11 bases spanning the gap. CDR1 SGHVT and CDR2 SQSDAQ come from the germline V gene. The CDR3 consists of 16 residues. In DNA, the CDR3 is TGTGCCAGCAGCTTAGGCGGGACAGAGGCCAAAAACATTCAGTACTTC. Translation: CASSLGGTEAKNIQYF. The entire variable domain, with the rest obtained from reference TRBV7-4 and TRBJ2-4, is as follows: GAGVSQSPRYKVAKRGRDVALRCDSISGHVTLYWYRQTLGQGSEVLTYSQSDAQRDKSGRPSGRFSAERPERSVSTLKIQRTEQGDSAVYLCASSLGGTEAKNIQYFGAGTRLSVL.

This clonotype was found once. This chain links TRBV7-2 with TRBJ2-3; TRBD1 matches 7 bases. The germline CDR1 and CDR2 sequences are SGHTA and FQGNSA. J lost 2 bases, V lost 5 bases, and 7 bases had no gene match. The CDR3 is 15 residues long. CDR3 in DNA: TGTGCCAGCAGCCCTGACAGGGCTTTCACAGATACGCAGTATTTT. Translated, it gives CASSPDRAFTDTQYF.

This chain joins TRBV7-9 and TRBJ2-3; TRBD1 matches at 7 bases. This CDR3 region has 16 residues. V dropped 4 bases and J dropped 0; count of bases not matched to a gene: 7. Germline V gene data show CDR1 as SEHNR and CDR2 as FQNEAQ (reference sequence). The CDR3 reads CASSSTGQSSTDTQYF. Here the CDR3 DNA reads TGTGCCAGCAGCTCCACGGGACAGAGTAGCACAGATACGCAGTATTTT. The variable domain in full, with the rest retrieved from reference TRBV7-9 and TRBJ2-3, is DTGVSQNPRHKITKRGQNVTFRCDPISEHNRLYWYRQTLGQGPEFLTYFQNEAQLEKSRLLSDRFSAERPKGSFSTLEIQRTEQGDSAMYLCASSSTGQSSTDTQYFGPGTRLTVL.

The sample holds a few counts of this clonotype. The V call is TRBV14, the J call TRBJ2-7, with 10 bases that match TRBD2. The germline V gene has CDR1 SGHDN and CDR2 FVKESK. V was pared by 1 base and J by 3 bases, with 3 bases of the junction left unmatched. This CDR3 comprises 15 residues. The CDR3 loop is CASSQGLAGFYEQYF. The CDR3, as DNA: TGTGCCAGCAGCCAAGGACTAGCGGGTTTCTACGAGCAGTACTTC.

The V gene is TRBV29-1, the J gene TRBJ1-2; unclear D gene. V was cut by 4 bases and J by 0 bases, with 12 bases left in between. The CDR3 is made up of 14 amino acids. CDR1 and CDR2 from the germline V gene are SQVTM and ANQGSEA. The CDR3 protein is CSVGEGTANYGYTF. CDR3 coding DNA: TGCAGCGTTGGGGAGGGAACGGCTAACTATGGCTACACCTTC.

The chain is built from TRBV7-8 and TRBJ2-1; D uncertain. CDR1 and CDR2 (germline): SGHVS, FQNEAQ. This CDR3 has 16 residues. The germline V and J ends were trimmed by 5 bases and 7 bases, with 21 bases remaining between them. CDR3 residues: CASSPVGTRIPNEQFF. The CDR3 coding sequence is TGTGCCAGCAGCCCAGTAGGAACGCGGATTCCGAATGAGCAGTTCTTC.

The chain joins TRBV7-6 to TRBJ2-7; TRBD2 matches 10 bases. CDR1 and CDR2 from the germline V gene are SGHVS and FNYEAQ. V lost 4 bases to trimming and J lost 7 bases; unmatched junction nucleotides: 10. The CDR3 contains 15 residues. CDR3 in amino acids: CASSSSSGRAREQYF. CDR3 nucleotides: TGTGCCAGCAGCTCCTCCAGCGGGAGGGCCCGGGAGCAGTACTTC.

This clonotype was found many times. The gene calls are TRBV25-1 and TRBJ2-7; D is undetermined. Trimming removed 4 bases from V and 9 bases from J, with 7 bases in between. This CDR3 spans 10 amino acids. Germline lookup yields CDR1 MGHDK and CDR2 SYGVNS. This CDR3 is CASSGYVQYF. Here the CDR3 DNA reads TGTGCCAGCAGTGGTTATGTGCAGTACTTC.

This chain joins TRBV4-1 and TRBJ1-1; perhaps TRBD1 as D (6 bases). Trimming left V 1 base short and J 3 bases short, with 15 bases between. Germline CDR1 and CDR2: MGHRA and YSYEKL. The CDR3 is made up of 16 amino acids. The CDR3 DNA is TGCGCCAGCAGCCAAGTGGGGCAGGGGCGTTACACTGAAGCTTTCTTT. Translating gives CASSQVGQGRYTEAFF.

This clonotype was found a few times. The V call is TRBV29-1, the J call TRBJ1-3; tentatively, D is TRBD1 (6 bases). Germline CDR1 is SQVTM and CDR2 is ANQGSEA. V was pared by 4 bases and J by 4 bases, with 17 bases between. This CDR3 has 15 residues. The CDR3 loop is CSVVAFTGTGNTIYF. CDR3 DNA: TGCAGCGTTGTGGCGTTCACCGGGACAGGAAACACCATATATTTT.

This clonotype was picked up a small number of times. The chain has TRBV7-2 and TRBJ2-7, with a possible D match to TRBD2 (6 bases). From germline, CDR1 is SGHTA and CDR2 FQGNSA. V dropped 5 bases and J dropped 0 bases, with 17 bases sitting between them. The CDR3 is 16 amino acids. Here the CDR3 DNA reads TGTGCCAGCAGCCCCCGGGGGATCCTCTTCTCCTACGAGCAGTACTTC. Its translation: CASSPRGILFSYEQYF.